Sequencing of this T cell receptor beta chain was carried out in a study of blood T cell repertoires in COVID-19 (TCRdb year 2020). About the investigation overall: Samples covering the acute and convalescent phases of COVID-19 were provided by collaborators in the United States, Italy and Spain. The prospective study material was composed of cDNA or gDNA derived from T cells, B-cell-depleted T cells, or PBMCs. Subjects who had been exposed to COVID-19, were actively infected with it, or had recovered from it provided the deeply sampled blood TCRbeta repertoires that made up the dataset. The repertoires were released in a freely available public database intended as a resource for research on the immune response to SARS-CoV-2. Samples were obtained from the ongoing ImmuneRACE study (first 160 participants) and from about 1,300 subjects provided by 6 global collaborators. Nearly every sample came with metadata listing a de-identified subject ID, COVID-19 status, age in years and sex. Where available, HLA class I and class II types were obtained from metadata supplied by the sample provider rather than from assay-based typing.

Participants in the prospective study were enrolled through a virtual design, were aged 18 to 89 years, and lived in 24 United States geographic areas. In the prospective study, cohorts were assigned on the basis of participant-reported clinical history obtained from a screening survey and a study questionnaire. Exposed participants had been in contact, within 2 weeks of entering the study, with a person who had a PCR-confirmed or clinician-diagnosed case of COVID-19. In the prospective study, mobile phlebotomists collected whole blood, serum and a nasopharyngeal or oropharyngeal swab from each participant. Participants in the prospective study had the option to provide additional blood draws and questionnaires over an approximately 2-month period. Before DNA extraction, prospective study blood samples were shipped either frozen or at room temperature. TCRbeta CDR3 regions were amplified from genomic DNA using the immunoSEQ Assay, a bias-controlled multiplex PCR. The paper's data handling went like this. Within the assay, amplification of reference gene primers was used to estimate how many nucleated cells each sample contained. Sequence reads were collapsed and filtered to measure the absolute abundance of every unique TCRbeta CDR3 rearrangement. For each sample, productive Simpson clonality was calculated by taking the square root of Simpson's diversity index across productive rearrangements. Sourced from immuneACCESS, this table was stored by TCRdb with only in-frame sequences that have V and J called. A share of the clones is absent; for the studies checked, an unresolved V gene accounts for under half, and the remainder has no known explanation. The D gene and trimming were derived from the DNA, and the V and J assignments and clone size from that table. The sample yields 200,000 or so clones; approximately 83% were counted once. 4.8% of the sample goes to the ten largest clones.

The investigation overall reported the following: The quantity of clinical and demographic metadata differed by source and by participant and was supplied without curation.

As to this clone: Its target antigen remains unknown. Base qualities are missing; no much larger clone stands one base away.

CDR1 and CDR2 are read off the germline V gene (reference sequence) as SEHNR and FQNEAQ. V is shortened by 6 bases, J by 5 bases, and the region joining them spans 10 bases. The cysteine opens and the phenylalanine closes a CDR3 of 12 amino acids. Solely the CDR3 DNA is kept, with 36 bases framed from the first base. The TCR sequence derives from a woman between 50 and 59 years old who had been exposed to COVID-19. Sequenced: PBMCs or T cells enriched from blood (not recorded which). The receptor chain draws on TRBV7-9 and TRBJ1-1; no confident D gene assignment can be made. Here is the DNA: TGTGCCAGCAGATTGCAGGAAACTGAAGCTTTCTTT. The translation is CASRLQETEAFF.